The 8 T cell receptor beta chains reported below all come from one sample, sequenced in a study of blood T cell repertoires in COVID-19. Assay used: immunoSEQ multiplex PCR; TCRdb lists only in-frame clones, some missing. This sample has 55,000 to 65,000 clones, with roughly 82% found just once. Source material: peripheral blood. The receptors derive from a woman aged 55-70 years with acute or convalescent COVID-19.

Only one count was recorded for this clone. The chain combines TRBV19 with TRBJ1-2, with 12 bases that match TRBD1. In germline, CDR1 is LNHDA, CDR2 SQIVND (reference sequence). The CDR3 has 13 residues. With 8 bases clipped from V and 8 bases from J, the junction kept 6 bases outside the gene matches. The CDR3: CASAGTGGAGYTF. The CDR3 coding sequence is TGTGCCAGTGCCGGGACAGGGGGCGCAGGCTACACCTTC.

The chain combines TRBV9 with TRBJ1-6; 8 bases line up with TRBD1. Per the germline V gene, CDR1 is SGDLS and CDR2 is YYNGEE. V dropped 4 bases and J dropped 8; count of bases not matched to a gene: 8. The CDR3 loop spans 15 amino acids. The CDR3 nucleotides read TGTGCCAGCAGCCCCCGGGGACAGGAGGATTCACCCCTCCACTTT. This codes for CASSPRGQEDSPLHF.

The chain couples TRBV20-1 to TRBJ1-5; possibly TRBD1 for D (5 bases). The CDR3 has 15 amino acids. Germline CDR1 DFQATT, CDR2 SNEGSKA (reference sequence). Deletions cut 5 bases from V and 5 bases from J, with 19 bases between. For the CDR3, the DNA is TGCAGTGCTCGTGTCGGGGGAGGAGCGGATCAGCCCCAGCATTTT. This codes for CSARVGGGADQPQHF.

This rearrangement joins TRBV30 to TRBJ1-6; TRBD1 is a possible D gene (5 bases). Deletions cut 0 bases from V and 6 bases from J, with 18 bases between. Germline V gene sequence: CDR1 GTSNPN, CDR2 SVGIG (reference sequence). The CDR3 consists of 17 residues. The CDR3 DNA reads TGTGCCTGGAGTGTACGGGGGTGGCGGAATGTTAATTCACCCCTCCACTTT. As protein: CAWSVRGWRNVNSPLHF.

This clone was seen a single time. The chain recombines TRBV5-4 with TRBJ2-2; D possibly corresponds to TRBD1 (5 bases). Germline CDR1 reads SGHNT; CDR2 reads YYREEE (reference sequence). Trimming stripped 4 bases from V and 0 bases from J, with 19 bases between. CDR3 size: 18 residues. CDR3 DNA sequence: TGTGCCAGCAGCCCCCCACAGGTCTCCCCTGCGAACACCGGGGAGCTGTTTTTT. Amino acid sequence: CASSPPQVSPANTGELFF.

V and J are TRBV4-1 and TRBJ1-2; weak D call: TRBD1 (5 bases). The ends were cut back, 4 bases at V and 0 bases at J, with 12 bases in the middle. The germline V gene has CDR1 MGHRA and CDR2 YSYEKL. This CDR3 has 15 residues. The CDR3 reads CASSPSRASNYGYTF. As DNA, the CDR3 is TGCGCCAGCAGCCCCTCCAGGGCCTCTAACTATGGCTACACCTTC.

The chain employs TRBV19 and TRBJ1-3; TRBD1 matches 7 bases. After removal of 6 bases from V and 2 bases from J, the junction contained 1 base not matched to a gene. This CDR3 contains 13 residues. Germline V gives CDR1 LNHDA, CDR2 SQIVND (reference sequence). The CDR3 DNA reads as TGTGCCAGTAGCCAGGGGGCTGGAAACACCATATATTTT. Its translation is CASSQGAGNTIYF.

This chain joins TRBV19 and TRBJ2-3; maybe TRBD2 (6 bases). The CDR3 contains 15 residues. The germline V gene encodes CDR1 LNHDA and CDR2 SQIVND (reference sequence). The V and J ends lost 6 bases and 1 base respectively, with 14 bases between them. The CDR3: CASSGGDSGTDTQYF. The CDR3 DNA reads TGTGCCAGTAGCGGAGGGGACTCGGGCACAGATACGCAGTATTTT.